This T cell receptor (beta chain) stems from a study of blood T cell repertoires in COVID-19. Study-level information: Samples taken during acute and convalescent COVID-19 were collected in the United States, Italy and Spain.

Under the authors' procedure: How many nucleated cells were present was estimated from reference gene primer amplification. Assay used: immunoSEQ multiplex PCR; TCRdb lists only in-frame clones, some missing. V and J calls and clone size are those listed in that table; D and trimming were worked out from the DNA. This table holds under 250,000 clones, 70% to 90% found once. This CDR3 has 16 residues. V lost 4 bases, J lost 4 bases, and 17 bases lay in between. Germline loops: CDR1 SGHTA, CDR2 FQGNSA. The chain combines TRBV7-2 with TRBJ2-1; TRBD2 might be the D (5 bases). The receptor was isolated from a woman in her seventies with active or convalescent COVID-19. Sequenced sample: peripheral blood. The CDR3 DNA reads as TGTGCCAGCAGCTCCACCCTAATGGGAGATTACAATGAGCAGTTCTTC. Protein sequence: CASSSTLMGDYNEQFF.